Below are 9 T cell receptor beta chains sequenced from a single sample in a study of T cells in women clearing cervical HPV infection. Measured with immunoSEQ multiplex PCR; TCRdb has only the in-frame clones, and not every one. The listing contains around 35,000 clones. The sequenced sample consisted of blood buffy coat. Receptors were obtained from a woman between 18 and 70 years old with a cervical HPV16 infection that either progressed to CIN3+ or cleared (not recorded which).

To note about this clone: Read coverage stops 3 residues before the CDR3 terminus; the germline J gene supplies the remainder. The rearrangement links TRBV19 to TRBJ2-2; 7 positions match TRBD2. The CDR3 covers 14 residues. With 3 bases clipped from V and 4 bases from J, the junction kept 2 bases outside the gene matches. Germline V gene data show CDR1 as LNHDA and CDR2 as SQIVND (reference sequence). CDR3 in amino acids: CASSIRGGTGELFF. Partial CDR3 DNA: TGTGCCAGTAGTATTCGCGGGGGCACCGGGGAG.

With respect to this clone: The read is 3 residues too short to cover the CDR3 end, so that end is filled in from the germline J gene. V usage is TRBV20-1 and J usage is TRBJ2-2; 8 nucleotides agree with TRBD2. The ends lost 7 bases at V and 6 bases at J; junction bases unmatched: 10. CDR3 length equals 14 residues. In germline, CDR1 is DFQATT, CDR2 SNEGSKA (reference sequence). The sequenced CDR3 bases are TGCAGTGGACGACCTAGCGGGTTCGCCGGGGAG. Translating gives CSGRPSGFAGE. The whole CDR3 region reads CSGRPSGFAGELFF.

Turning to this clone: The sequence runs out 3 residues before the end of the CDR3; the remainder is reconstructed from the germline J gene. This chain uses TRBV7-9 with TRBJ2-7; D is unresolved. CDR3 size: 12 residues. CDR1 and CDR2 from the germline V gene are SEHNR and FQNEAQ (reference sequence). The germline V and J ends were trimmed by 1 base and 2 bases, with 3 bases remaining between them. The CDR3: CASSLVTYEQYF. Incomplete CDR3 DNA: TGTGCCAGCAGCTTAGTAACCTACGAG.

Note on this clone: The observed sequence ends 3 residues before the CDR3 terminus, with the missing tail filled in from the germline J gene. V usage is TRBV19 and J usage is TRBJ2-3; weak D call: TRBD1 (6 bases). CDR3 length: 13 amino acids. Germline CDR1 and CDR2: LNHDA and SQIVND (reference sequence). The covered CDR3 bases are TGTGCCAGTAGGGTGGACAGCCGAGAGACG. Its translation: CASRVDSRET. The CDR3, in full, reads CASRVDSRETQYF. Looking up the rest from reference TRBV19 and TRBJ2-3 gives the full variable domain: DGGITQSPKYLFRKEGQNVTLSCEQNLNHDAMYWYRQDPGQGLRLIYYSQIVNDFQKGDIAEGYSVSREKKESFPLTVTSAQKNPTAFYLCASRVDSRETQYFGPGTRLTVL.

As for this clone: The DNA ends 3 residues before the CDR3 does, and the rest of the CDR3 is filled in from the germline J gene. The chain carries TRBV7-9 and TRBJ2-1, with D tentatively TRBD2 (6 bases). The germline CDR1 and CDR2 sequences are SEHNR and FQNEAQ (reference sequence). The CDR3 runs 15 residues. V was pared by 2 bases and J by 4 bases, with 12 bases between. The CDR3 bases that were read are TGTGCCAGCAGCTTATCAGGTAGCGGATACAATGAG. The encoded protein is CASSLSGSGYNE. The whole CDR3 is CASSLSGSGYNEQFF.

A word on this clone: The sequence runs out 3 residues before the end of the CDR3; the remainder is reconstructed from the germline J gene. This chain uses TRBV30 with TRBJ2-6; perhaps TRBD1 as D (6 bases). Germline V gene sequence: CDR1 GTSNPN, CDR2 SVGIG (reference sequence). The V end lost 2 bases, the J end lost 0 bases, and 8 bases lay between the germline ends. CDR3 length: 15 residues. The CDR3 bases that were read are TGTGCCTGGAGTAGGGGGAACTCTGGGGCCAACGTC. Residues: CAWSRGNSGANV. The whole CDR3 reads CAWSRGNSGANVLTF.

A note on this clone: With the read ending 3 residues before the CDR3 end, the germline J gene is used to fill in that end. The chain joins TRBV7-6 to TRBJ2-7; 9 bases agree with TRBD1. J gave up 0 bases and V 5 bases, and 8 bases lay outside the gene matches. The CDR3 loop spans 16 amino acids. Germline V CDR1 and CDR2: SGHVS, FNYEAQ. Incomplete CDR3 DNA: TGTGCCAGCAGCCTCCAATCGGGACAGGGCTCCTACGAG. It yields the protein CASSLQSGQGSYE. The full CDR3 reads CASSLQSGQGSYEQYF.

As to this clone: Read coverage stops 3 residues before the CDR3 terminus; the germline J gene supplies the remainder. V usage is TRBV20-1 and J usage is TRBJ1-5; TRBD1 is a possible D gene (5 bases). Deletions cut 8 bases from V and 2 bases from J, with 13 bases between. CDR3 length equals 13 residues. Germline V CDR1 and CDR2: DFQATT, SNEGSKA (reference sequence). The CDR3 DNA, read in part, is TGCAGTACCGGGGGAAAGGGCAATCAGCCC. Its translation: CSTGGKGNQP. The entire CDR3 protein reads CSTGGKGNQPQHF.

On this clone itself: Read data end 3 residues before the CDR3 end; the end is taken from the germline J gene. The V call is TRBV7-3, the J call TRBJ2-3, with 9 bases that match TRBD2. CDR1 is SGHTA, CDR2 FQGTGA, per germline. This CDR3 has 18 amino acids. The V and J ends lost 5 bases and 1 base, in that order; junction bases with no gene match: 13. CDR3 residues: CASSQGLHGLARTDTQYF. CDR3 bases read: TGTGCCAGCAGCCAGGGACTACATGGACTAGCGCGCACAGATACG.